The 2 T cell receptor beta chains listed next were all sequenced from one sample in a study of T cell repertoires in cytomegalovirus infection. These receptors lack a known antigen. TCRdb used MiXCR to reprocess the reads, holding one entry per CDR3 protein. The table shows some 500,000 distinct CDR3 sequences, with almost 40% occurring only once. The sample in question was cultured PBMCs, obtained from culture after CMV antigen stimulation. These receptors were collected from a human donor in good health (CMV status not recorded). Some clones in this sample may be carry-over from other donors' samples.

In this sample, this clonotype turned up a few times. The J gene is TRBJ2-2, the V gene TRBV6-1; maybe TRBD1 (5 bases). This CDR3 contains 15 residues. Between the trimmed V and J ends, which lost 5 bases and 0 bases, there was a span of 10 bases. Germline loops: CDR1 MNHNS, CDR2 SASEGT. The CDR3 reads CASSYQQANTGELFF. CDR3 nucleotides: TGTGCCAGCAGTTACCAACAGGCGAACACCGGGGAGCTGTTTTTT.

This clonotype was counted between two and nine times. CDR3 in DNA: TGTGCCAGCAGCCTTACACCTGGACGCTTTCGAGATACGCAGTATTTT. This sequence encodes CASSLTPGRFRDTQYF. The chain joins TRBV7-2 to TRBJ2-3, with D uncertain. The CDR3 has 16 amino acids. Germline values: CDR1 SGHTA, CDR2 FQGNSA. With 5 bases removed from V and 5 bases from J, the gap between germline ends came to 20 bases.